These 14 T cell receptor beta chains came from one sample sequenced in a study of spatial heterogeneity in lung cancer. General study results and limits: Expanded intratumoral alpha and beta TCR counts tracked tumor mutation counts.

The time point denotes: sample taken at primary tumor resection. No antigens are known for them. TCRdb reprocessed the 5' RACE reads with MiXCR, giving one entry per CDR3 protein. The sample shows roughly 1,800 distinct CDR3 sequences, around 10% of them seen only once. Sequenced here: lung tumor tissue, sampled at surgery. These receptors came from a female donor with early-stage non-small cell lung cancer.

Judged by abundance, this clonotype is medium-sized (0.01 to 0.1%). The junction and the germline gene differ at one end; a read error may be behind it. The chain combines TRBV28 with TRBJ2-1, with a possible D match to TRBD1 (7 bases). Per germline, CDR1 MDHEN and CDR2 SYDVKM. The CDR3 is 13 amino acids. The CDR3 region is CVSRGASDNEQFF. CDR3 coding DNA: TGTGTCAGCAGGGGGGCTAGCGACAATGAGCAGTTCTTC.

The genes are TRBV5-6 and TRBJ1-1, with 7 bases that match TRBD1. V shed 4 bases, J shed 1 base, and the junction held 4 bases outside the gene matches. The CDR3 consists of 14 residues. CDR1 and CDR2 (germline): SGHDT, YYEEEE. The CDR3 region is CASSPGQKNTEAFF. CDR3 in DNA: TGTGCCAGCAGCCCGGGACAGAAGAACACTGAAGCTTTCTTT.

This clonotype counts as large. CDR3 amino acids: CAWGGVAGASGDEQFF. DNA for the CDR3: TGTGCCTGGGGGGGGGTAGCGGGCGCCTCTGGCGATGAGCAGTTCTTC. The chain employs TRBV30 and TRBJ2-1; 7 nucleotides line up with TRBD2. This CDR3 spans 16 amino acids. J gave up 8 bases and V 5 bases, and 18 bases lay outside the gene matches. CDR1 GTSNPN and CDR2 SVGIG come from the germline V gene (reference sequence).

This clonotype is labeled large. The chain is built from TRBV4-1 and TRBJ2-1; D is undetermined. CDR3 size: 15 residues. The germline gives CDR1 MGHRA, CDR2 YSYEKL. Trimming shortened V by 3 bases and J by 2 bases, and 11 bases separated the two germline ends. The CDR3 sequence: CASSHEERTYNEQFF. DNA for the CDR3: TGCGCCAGCAGCCACGAGGAACGCACCTACAATGAGCAGTTCTTC.

This clonotype qualifies as medium-sized. The rearrangement links TRBV19 to TRBJ2-5; no clear D gene. This CDR3 comprises 13 residues. V lost 3 bases to trimming and J lost 4 bases, with 9 bases between them. CDR1 and CDR2 (germline): LNHDA, SQIVND (reference sequence). This chain's CDR3 is CASSIMLLETQYF. The CDR3 DNA reads TGTGCCAGTAGTATTATGCTATTAGAGACCCAGTACTTC.

This clonotype is deemed medium-sized. The V call is TRBV29-1, the J call TRBJ1-1; 7 bases are shared with TRBD1. This CDR3 comprises 14 residues. J gave up 3 bases and V 3 bases, and 7 bases lay outside the gene matches. Germline CDR1 SQVTM, CDR2 ANQGSEA. The CDR3 DNA reads TGCAGCGTTGACAGGGGGGCGCGGGACACTGAAGCTTTCTTT. Amino acids: CSVDRGARDTEAFF.

This clonotype is medium-sized within its sample. CDR3 bases: TGTGCCAGCACCCTCGACATGGGAGGGGTAAAACTGTTTTTT. Translated, it gives CASTLDMGGVKLFF. This chain connects TRBV6-6 to TRBJ1-4; tentative D call: TRBD1 (5 bases). Germline V gives CDR1 MNHNY, CDR2 SVGAGI (reference sequence). V was trimmed by 7 bases and J by 10 bases, leaving 19 bases between them. The CDR3 totals 14 residues.

The chain uses TRBV5-1 and TRBJ2-2; the D gene is possibly TRBD1 (5 bases). The CDR3 contains 14 residues. With 4 bases removed from V and 3 bases from J, the gap between germline ends came to 10 bases. Germline V CDR1 and CDR2: SGHRS, YFSETQ. Here the CDR3 DNA reads TGCGCCAGCAGCCCGCAGGGATACACCGGGGAGCTGTTTTTT. Its protein is CASSPQGYTGELFF. The whole variable domain, filled in from reference TRBV5-1 and TRBJ2-2, reads KAGVTQTPRYLIKTRGQQVTLSCSPISGHRSVSWYQQTPGQGLQFLFEYFSETQRNKGNFPGRFSGRQFSNSRSEMNVSTLELGDSALYLCASSPQGYTGELFFGEGSRLTVL.

This clonotype is medium-sized by share. V gene TRBV6-5 combines with J gene TRBJ2-3; 13 nucleotides line up with TRBD2. The ends lost 0 bases at V and 6 bases at J; junction bases unmatched: 6. CDR1 is MNHEY and CDR2 is SVGAGI in the germline V gene. CDR3 length equals 17 residues. The CDR3 loop reads CASSYSGLAGAGDTQYF. For the CDR3, the DNA is TGTGCCAGCAGTTACTCAGGACTAGCGGGGGCCGGGGATACGCAGTATTTT.

Within the sample, this clonotype is medium-sized. One end of the junction does not line up with germline, which may come from a read error. The chain carries TRBV7-9 and TRBJ2-1; 7 bases are shared with TRBD2. CDR1 and CDR2 from the germline V gene are SEHNR and FQNEAQ (reference sequence). The CDR3 loop spans 14 amino acids. This chain's CDR3 is CASSLLVSREEPTF. CDR3 DNA sequence: TGTGCCAGCAGCTTATTGGTTAGCCGGGAGGAACCCACCTTC.

This clonotype counts as medium-sized. The J gene is TRBJ1-5, the V gene TRBV5-1, with D maybe TRBD1 (5 bases). This CDR3 is 14 amino acids long. V was shortened by 3 bases and J by 4 bases, with 11 bases between the two germline ends. Germline assignment: CDR1 SGHRS and CDR2 YFSETQ. The CDR3: CASSYIGGNQPQHF. The CDR3 DNA sequence: TGCGCCAGCAGCTACATCGGGGGAAATCAGCCCCAGCATTTT.

This clonotype is medium-sized in the sample. The rearrangement joins TRBV12-3 or TRBV12-4 to TRBJ1-1, with a possible D match to TRBD1 (6 bases). Deletions cut 4 bases from V and 5 bases from J, with 8 bases between. The CDR3 runs to 12 residues. This CDR3 is CASSSQGTEAFF. The CDR3 coding sequence is TGTGCCAGCAGTTCACAGGGAACTGAAGCTTTCTTT.

The table lists this clonotype with a few counts. The chain combines TRBV30 with TRBJ1-6; no firm D call. This CDR3 spans 13 amino acids. CDR1 GTSNPN and CDR2 SVGIG come from the germline V gene (reference sequence). V was shortened by 2 bases and J by 4 bases, with 6 bases between the two germline ends. The CDR3 loop reads CAWSTAYNSPLHF. The CDR3, as DNA: TGTGCCTGGAGTACAGCGTATAATTCACCCCTCCACTTT.

The V call is TRBV12-3 or TRBV12-4, the J call TRBJ2-5, with D tentatively TRBD1 or TRBD2 (6 bases each). Between the trimmed V and J ends, which lost 5 bases and 5 bases, there was a span of 15 bases. The CDR3 covers 14 residues. The CDR3 nucleotides read TGTGCCAGCAGTCCGCAGGGGAGGATGGAGACCCAGTACTTC. This gives the protein CASSPQGRMETQYF.